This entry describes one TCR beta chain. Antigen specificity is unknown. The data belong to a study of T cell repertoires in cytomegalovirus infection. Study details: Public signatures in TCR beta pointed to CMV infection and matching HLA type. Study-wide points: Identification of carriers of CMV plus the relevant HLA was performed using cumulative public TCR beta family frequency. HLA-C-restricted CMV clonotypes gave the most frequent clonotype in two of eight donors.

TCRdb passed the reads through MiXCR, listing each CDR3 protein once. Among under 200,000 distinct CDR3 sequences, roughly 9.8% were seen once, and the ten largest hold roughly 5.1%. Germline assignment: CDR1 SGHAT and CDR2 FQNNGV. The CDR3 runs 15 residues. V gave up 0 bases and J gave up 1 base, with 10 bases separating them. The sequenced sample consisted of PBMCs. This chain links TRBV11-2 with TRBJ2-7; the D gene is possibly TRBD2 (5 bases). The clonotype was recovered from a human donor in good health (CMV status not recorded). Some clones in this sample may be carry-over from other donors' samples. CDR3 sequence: CASSLDLSGSYEQYF. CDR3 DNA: TGTGCCAGCAGCTTAGATCTCAGCGGTTCCTACGAGCAGTACTTC.